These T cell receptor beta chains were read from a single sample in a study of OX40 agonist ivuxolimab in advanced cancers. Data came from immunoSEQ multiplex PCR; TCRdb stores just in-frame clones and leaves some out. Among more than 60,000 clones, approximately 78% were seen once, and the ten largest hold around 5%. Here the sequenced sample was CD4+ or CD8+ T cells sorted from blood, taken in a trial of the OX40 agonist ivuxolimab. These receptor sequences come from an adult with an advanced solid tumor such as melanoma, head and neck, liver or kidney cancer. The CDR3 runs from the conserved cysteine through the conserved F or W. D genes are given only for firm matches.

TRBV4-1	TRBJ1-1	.	CASSPHEVAEAFF	TGCGCCAGCAGCCCCCATGAAGTGGCTGAAGCTTTCTTT
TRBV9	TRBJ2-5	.	CASSRGDGGNQETQYF	TGTGCCAGCAGCCGAGGGGACGGCGGGAACCAAGAGACCCAGTACTTC
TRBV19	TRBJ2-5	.	CASSIQVTQYF	TGTGCCAGTAGTATCCAGGTGACCCAGTACTTC
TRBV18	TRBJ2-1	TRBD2	CASSPGLAGGDEQFF	TGTGCCAGCTCACCCGGACTAGCGGGAGGCGATGAGCAGTTCTTC
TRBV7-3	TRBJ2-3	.	CASSLTVGASTDTQYF	TGTGCCAGCAGCTTAACGGTGGGGGCCAGCACAGATACGCAGTATTTT
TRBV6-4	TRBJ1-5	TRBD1	CASSEHERTGVYHRPQHF	TGTGCCAGCAGTGAACACGAACGGACAGGGGTATATCATCGACCCCAGCATTTT
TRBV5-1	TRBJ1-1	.	CASKPSTLDGNTEAFF	TGCGCCAGCAAACCTTCCACTCTCGACGGGAACACTGAAGCTTTCTTT
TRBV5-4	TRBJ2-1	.	CASSSGLVSLYEQFF	TGTGCCAGCAGCTCCGGCCTCGTTTCCTTGTATGAGCAGTTCTTC
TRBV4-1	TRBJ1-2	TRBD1	CASSHPGQGRGYTF	TGCGCCAGCAGCCACCCCGGACAGGGGCGAGGCTACACCTTC
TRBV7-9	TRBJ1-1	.	CASSWGPNTEAFF	TGTGCCAGCAGCTGGGGACCGAACACTGAAGCTTTCTTT